Listed below are T cell receptor beta chains from one sample, sequenced in a study of T cell changes during pregnancy in multiple sclerosis. Clones were sequenced by immunoSEQ multiplex PCR, and TCRdb holds only the in-frame ones, with some missing. The sample gives fewer than 25,000 clones, roughly 90% of which show up once; more than 8.5% is in the top ten. The input for sequencing was CD8+ T cells from peripheral blood mononuclear cells, taken in the third trimester of pregnancy. These receptors all stem from a female donor in good health, enrolled as a control in a pregnancy study. CDR3s include the opening cysteine and the closing phenylalanine or tryptophan. The D gene is left open where the match is weak. Some rows mark clone size as missing; the rest say once, few, many or name a class of expanded clone.

V gene	J gene	clone size	D gene	CDR3 DNA	CDR3 protein
TRBV30	TRBJ1-2	NA	TRBD1	TGTGCCTGGAGTACCACCCCGACAGGGGGCGACGGCTACACCTTC	CAWSTTPTGGDGYTF
TRBV5-4	TRBJ1-2	once	NA	TGTGCCAGCAGGTACTTCGGAGCTCTCTTTAGCGGCTACACCTTC	CASRYFGALFSGYTF
TRBV20-1	TRBJ1-2	NA	TRBD1	TGCAGTGCTCGACAGGGCTTCGGCTACACCTTC	CSARQGFGYTF
TRBV19	TRBJ2-7	NA	NA	TGTGCCAGTAGTATGGGAGAATACGAGCAGTACTTC	CASSMGEYEQYF
TRBV27	TRBJ2-7	NA	TRBD1	TGTGCCAGCAGTTGGGGACAGGGAAGTAGGTACGAGCAGTACTTC	CASSWGQGSRYEQYF
TRBV4-2	TRBJ2-6	NA	NA	TGTGCCAGCAGCCAAGATAGACGGGGGACTGGGGCCAACGTCCTGACTTTC	CASSQDRRGTGANVLTF
TRBV7-9	TRBJ2-7	NA	NA	TGTGCCAGCAGCCTGGCCCACGCCTACGAGCAGTACTTC	CASSLAHAYEQYF
TRBV7-9	TRBJ2-1	NA	NA	TGTGCCAGCAGCTTCTTGTACAGTTGGCCGTTCTTC	CASSFLYSWPFF
TRBV5-1	TRBJ1-5	NA	TRBD1	TGCGCCAGCAGCCCCGGACAGGGTGATCAGCCCCAGCATTTT	CASSPGQGDQPQHF
TRBV6-1	TRBJ2-3	NA	NA	TGTGCCAGCACTGGGGGGTTCGCAGATACGCAGTATTTT	CASTGGFADTQYF
TRBV6-6	TRBJ2-2	NA	NA	TGTGCCAACACTCCAAGTGGGCTAGCCCCCGGGGAGCTGTTTTTT	CANTPSGLAPGELFF
TRBV6-5	TRBJ1-2	NA	NA	TGTGCCAGCAGCCTCACGCGGGGGAGTGGCTACACCTTC	CASSLTRGSGYTF
TRBV2	TRBJ2-1	NA	TRBD1	TGTGCCAGCAGTGCTGGGACAGCCTACAATGAGCAGTTCTTC	CASSAGTAYNEQFF
TRBV6-1	TRBJ2-7	few	TRBD1	TGTGCCAGCAGTGAAATCCCCGGGGCCTCCGGGACAGGGGCCAACGAGCAGTACTTC	CASSEIPGASGTGANEQYF
TRBV12-5	TRBJ1-2	once	NA	TGTGCTAGTGGTTTGTCAACGTCGACACCGAACTATGGCTACACCTTC	CASGLSTSTPNYGYTF
TRBV12-5	TRBJ2-1	NA	NA	TGTGCTAGTGGTACCGGACAGATATACAATGAGCAGTTCTTC	CASGTGQIYNEQFF
TRBV10-1	TRBJ2-3	NA	TRBD1	TGCGCCAGCAGTGCTATGACAGGGCAGGTCGGTTATATGCAGTATTTT	CASSAMTGQVGYMQYF
TRBV6-1	TRBJ2-3	NA	NA	TGTGCCGGGAGCCCCGGAAGGGCCACAGATACGCAGTATTTT	CAGSPGRATDTQYF
TRBV27	TRBJ2-1	NA	TRBD1	TGTGCCAGCAGTTCCGGGACAGCGGCGTTCTGGGAGCAGTTCTTC	CASSSGTAAFWEQFF
TRBV13	TRBJ1-1	NA	NA	TGTGCCAGCAGCTTTATGGGACACATGAACACTGAAGCTTTCTTT	CASSFMGHMNTEAFF
TRBV7-9	TRBJ2-7	NA	NA	TGTGCCAGCAGCGACCGCGGCGGACAGTCCTACGAGCAGTACTTC	CASSDRGGQSYEQYF
TRBV28	TRBJ2-3	NA	NA	TGTGCCAGCAGTTCAGGAACCGCCCGCACAGATACGCAGTATTTT	CASSSGTARTDTQYF
TRBV7-9	TRBJ2-7	NA	TRBD1	TGTGCCAGCAGCTCGGACAGGGGCGAGCAGTACTTC	CASSSDRGEQYF
TRBV6-5	TRBJ2-7	NA	NA	TGTGCCAGCAGTTACAGCCATGGGGCCCTGGAGTACTTC	CASSYSHGALEYF
TRBV27	TRBJ2-7	NA	TRBD1	TGTGCCAGCAGTCCTCCCCGGGGACAGGGGGCCCACGAGCAGTACTTC	CASSPPRGQGAHEQYF
TRBV5-1	TRBJ1-1	NA	NA	TGCGCCAGCAGCTTGGCCCCTTTCACTGAAGCTTTCTTT	CASSLAPFTEAFF
TRBV4-1	TRBJ2-1	NA	NA	TGCGCCAGCAGCCAAGATTTGCGGAATGAGCAGTTCTTC	CASSQDLRNEQFF
TRBV5-5	TRBJ1-2	NA	NA	TGTGCCAGCAGCTTAACCGTGGGGGGGTGGCTCGGCTACACCTTC	CASSLTVGGWLGYTF
TRBV11-2	TRBJ2-7	NA	TRBD2	TGTGCCAGCAGCCGACTAGCGGGTTCCTACGAGCAGTACTTC	CASSRLAGSYEQYF
TRBV7-6	TRBJ1-1	NA	NA	TGTGCCAGCAGCTTAGTTCCAGGGCAGGTGAACACTGAAGCTTTCTTT	CASSLVPGQVNTEAFF
TRBV9	TRBJ2-3	once	NA	TGTGCCAGCAGCGTAGGACCGGGGGCTAGCGGCCTCACAGATACGCAGTATTTT	CASSVGPGASGLTDTQYF
TRBV6-5	TRBJ1-2	NA	NA	TGTGCCAGCAGTTACTCGATGGTTTTGGGGGCCTATGGCTACACCTTC	CASSYSMVLGAYGYTF
TRBV19	TRBJ2-7	NA	TRBD1	TGTGCCAGTAGTATAATGGGACAGAGCTCCTACGAGCAGTACTTC	CASSIMGQSSYEQYF
TRBV27	TRBJ1-3	NA	NA	TGTGCCAGCAGTCCCCGGGGCTCTGGAAACACCATATATTTT	CASSPRGSGNTIYF
TRBV18	TRBJ2-7	NA	TRBD1	TGTGCCAGCTCACCTACGACAGGGGGCATTTACGAGCAGTACTTC	CASSPTTGGIYEQYF
TRBV28	TRBJ2-1	NA	TRBD2	TGTGCCAGCAGTTGGGTACTAGCGGGAGAGGTTGAGCAGTTCTTC	CASSWVLAGEVEQFF
TRBV4-1	TRBJ1-1	NA	NA	TGCGCCAGCAGCCAAGATAAGACAGTCGGTCTGAACACTGAAGCTTTCTTT	CASSQDKTVGLNTEAFF
TRBV5-1	TRBJ2-7	NA	TRBD2	TGCGCCAGCAGCTTGAGTCGGGGGGACCGCTCCTACGAGCAGTACTTC	CASSLSRGDRSYEQYF
TRBV2	TRBJ1-2	NA	TRBD1	TGTGCCAGCCCCCGGGACAGCTATGGCTACACCTTC	CASPRDSYGYTF
TRBV6-4	TRBJ1-1	few	NA	TGTGCCAGCAGTGACTCGACAGAGAACACTGAAGCTTTCTTT	CASSDSTENTEAFF
TRBV27	TRBJ1-1	NA	NA	TGTGCCAGCAGTTTAGGGGGGTTTGACACTGAAGCTTTCTTT	CASSLGGFDTEAFF